This T cell receptor beta chain was identified during a study of blood T cell repertoires in COVID-19. Study background: T cells, B-cell-depleted T cells, or PBMCs supplied cDNA or gDNA.

Germline lookup yields CDR1 MNHEY and CDR2 SVGAGI. Trimming cost V 6 bases and J 4 bases; bases outside gene matches: 5. The CDR3 runs to 14 residues. As processed by the authors: How many nucleated cells were present was estimated from reference gene primer amplification. Libraries were prepared by immunoSEQ multiplex PCR; TCRdb keeps only in-frame clonotypes and omits some of them. V, J and clone size were drawn from that table, and D and trimming were deduced from the DNA. The profile covers around 140,000 clones, with 80% to 85% appearing a single time and more than 1.3% taken by the ten largest.

The genes are TRBV6-5 and TRBJ1-2; 10 bases align to TRBD1. Material: peripheral blood. The clonotype comes from a man aged 55 to 69 with acute or convalescent COVID-19. Here the CDR3 reads CASSLWDRGYGYTF. The CDR3 coding sequence is TGTGCCAGCAGCCTCTGGGACAGGGGCTATGGCTACACCTTC.